The T cell receptor beta chain under discussion was sequenced for a study of regulatory T cells in long-lasting Graves disease. Construction of the TCR beta libraries employed iRepertoire HTBI primers in conjunction with Arm-PCR of CDR3 regions. TCRdb reprocessed the multiplex PCR reads with MiXCR, giving one entry per CDR3 protein. The table records roughly 300,000 distinct CDR3 sequences, 20% to 25% of them present only once. Time point indicated: persistent/refractory GD, antithyroid drugs over 5 years with positive TRAb. TCR sequences were obtained from RNA taken from PBMCs. Germline V gene sequence: CDR1 SNHLY, CDR2 FYNNEI. V was trimmed by 6 bases and J by 2 bases, leaving 10 bases between them. The CDR3 extends over 13 amino acids. Many counts were recorded for this clonotype.

The material was peripheral blood mononuclear cells (PBMCs), obtained when the disease was refractory, from a patient treated with antithyroid drugs. The clonotype was recovered from a female donor with Graves disease. The J gene is TRBJ2-5, the V gene TRBV2, with D possibly called TRBD1 or TRBD2 (5 bases each). The CDR3 DNA reads TGTGCCAGCAGGACGGGGCGGCAAGAGACCCAGTACTTC. Protein: CASRTGRQETQYF.